This T cell receptor beta chain was sequenced during a study of blood T cells in healthy people across ages. Germline V CDR1 and CDR2: WNHNN, SYGVQD (reference sequence). CDR3 size: 14 residues. The ends lost 9 bases at V and 5 bases at J; junction bases unmatched: 8. With a J-beta primer mix and a sample-barcoded 5' primer, a second PCR ran about 6 to 11 cycles. In TCRdb, the 5' RACE reads were re-called with MiXCR into one record per CDR3 protein. The sample holds a few hundred thousand distinct CDR3 sequences, approximately 52% seen once. The chain employs TRBV10-1 and TRBJ1-4; 8 bases agree with TRBD1. The sample taken for sequencing was blood. The sequence was collected from a man in his sixties in good health. CDR3 sequence: CARTWDRRNEKLFF. As DNA, the CDR3 is TGCGCCAGGACTTGGGACAGGAGGAATGAAAAACTGTTTTTT.